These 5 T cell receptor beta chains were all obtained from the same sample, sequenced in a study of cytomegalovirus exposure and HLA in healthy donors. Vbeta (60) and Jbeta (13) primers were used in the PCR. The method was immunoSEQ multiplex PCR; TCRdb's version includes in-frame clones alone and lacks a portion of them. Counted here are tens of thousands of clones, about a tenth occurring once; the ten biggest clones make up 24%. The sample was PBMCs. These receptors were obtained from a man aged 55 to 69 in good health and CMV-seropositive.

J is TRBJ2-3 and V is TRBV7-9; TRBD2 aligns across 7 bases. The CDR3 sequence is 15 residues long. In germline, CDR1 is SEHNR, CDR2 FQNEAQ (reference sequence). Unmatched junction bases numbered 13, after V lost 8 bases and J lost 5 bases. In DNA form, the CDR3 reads TGTGCCAGCCGCCGTGGCGGGGGAGACGTAGATACGCAGTATTTT. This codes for CASRRGGGDVDTQYF.

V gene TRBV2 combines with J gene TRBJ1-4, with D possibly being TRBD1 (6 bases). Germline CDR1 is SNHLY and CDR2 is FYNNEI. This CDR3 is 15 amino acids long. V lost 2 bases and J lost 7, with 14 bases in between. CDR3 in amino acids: CASSEPGRGAEKLFF. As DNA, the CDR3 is TGTGCCAGCAGTGAACCGGGACGGGGGGCTGAAAAACTGTTTTTT.

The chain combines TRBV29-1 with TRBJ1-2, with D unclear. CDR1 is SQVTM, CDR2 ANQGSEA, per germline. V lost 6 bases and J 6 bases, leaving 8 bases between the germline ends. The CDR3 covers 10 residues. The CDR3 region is CSVILDGYTF. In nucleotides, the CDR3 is TGCAGCGTGATCCTAGATGGCTACACCTTC.

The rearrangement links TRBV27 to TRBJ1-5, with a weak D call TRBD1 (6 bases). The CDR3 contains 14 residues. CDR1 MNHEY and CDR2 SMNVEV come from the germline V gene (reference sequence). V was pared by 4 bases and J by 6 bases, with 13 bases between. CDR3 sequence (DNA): TGTGCCAGCAGTTGGACAGCAGCAGGTCAGCCCCAGCATTTT. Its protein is CASSWTAAGQPQHF.

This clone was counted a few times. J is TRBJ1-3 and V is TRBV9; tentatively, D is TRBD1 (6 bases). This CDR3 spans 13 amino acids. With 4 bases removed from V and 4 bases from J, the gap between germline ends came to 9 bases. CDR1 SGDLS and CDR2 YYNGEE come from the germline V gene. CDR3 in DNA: TGTGCCAGCAGCTCAAGGGGGGGAAACACCATATATTTT. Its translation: CASSSRGGNTIYF.